This T cell receptor (beta chain) stems from a study of cytomegalovirus exposure and HLA in healthy donors. Overall study results and limits: Per a later analysis, 15,000 to 20,000 TCR beta sequences showed association with HLA alleles at 0.05 false discovery rate. In vitro assays verified that a few CMV-associated chains recognized CMV antigens specifically.

In this sample, this clone turned up a few times. Its antigen is currently unknown. J lost 4 bases, V lost 4 bases, and 6 bases had no gene match. Per the germline V gene, CDR1 is LNHDA and CDR2 is SQIVND (reference sequence). The CDR3 is made up of 15 amino acids. The PCR contained 60 Vbeta and 13 Jbeta primers. Generated by immunoSEQ multiplex PCR, the TCRdb table keeps only in-frame clones and is missing some. Among around 53,000 clones listed, almost 85% were seen once. The chain employs TRBV19 and TRBJ2-3; 9 bases are a match to TRBD1. This receptor was obtained from a man aged 45 to 65 in good health and CMV-seronegative. What was sequenced was PBMCs. The CDR3 DNA reads TGTGCCAGTAGTAACGGACAGGGGACATCAGATACGCAGTATTTT. Encoded protein: CASSNGQGTSDTQYF.